This T cell receptor beta chain was recovered during a study of identical twins. Regarding the study as a whole: Cross-sectional statistics underpinned the conclusions; the same donors were not followed.

Via MiXCR, TCRdb re-called the 5' RACE reads, giving one row per CDR3 protein. The repertoire has around 290,000 distinct CDR3 sequences, 9.5% of them found once; the top ten carry approximately 6.5%. In regard to this clonotype: What it binds is not known.

This CDR3 spans 16 amino acids. V shed 0 bases and J 2 bases; nucleotides not matched to a gene: 2. Germline CDR1 and CDR2: LGHNA and YSLEER. This sample was also put to use in a study of yellow fever vaccine responses in identical twins.

This chain links TRBV4-3 with TRBJ2-1, with TRBD1 identical over 9 bases. The sequenced sample was CD8+ T cells sorted from blood. The sequence came from a woman younger than 30 in good health. CDR3 in amino acids: CASSQDTGGPYNEQFF. The CDR3, as DNA: TGCGCCAGCAGCCAAGATACAGGGGGCCCCTACAATGAGCAGTTCTTC.